This is a list of T cell receptor beta chains from one sample in a study of beta chain features in type 1 diabetes. Sequencing was performed with immunoSEQ multiplex PCR; in TCRdb, only in-frame clones are kept and a portion is missing. There are 280,000 or so clones in the sample; approximately 15% occur only once, and less than 0.02% lies in the top ten. Sequencing was done on a sample of naive CD4+ T cells from blood. The receptors here all came from a man between 18 and 29 years old with type 1 diabetes. Each CDR3 is given with its conserved first and last residue. Clone size is shown for a subset of rows, as once, few, many or a class of expanded clone.

TRBV4-1 | few | CASSQDDRGPPGYTF
TRBV30 | NA | CAGGTGGQPQHF
TRBV6-6 | NA | CASSYGSGTSSYEQYF
TRBV20-1 | NA | CSSPSGETQYF
TRBV2 | NA | CASRQDIGNEKLFF
TRBV7-7 | NA | CASSSASGRAGEQFF
TRBV28 | few | CASSSGQSYEQYF
TRBV28 | NA | CASSSGGNYGYTF
TRBV28 | few | CATREWGRGSKNIQYF
TRBV27 | few | CASRWSSGSYEQYF
TRBV2 | NA | CASTGQYNQPQHF
TRBV4-1 | few | CASSQDSEDRGREQFF
TRBV6-1 | NA | CASSLGQNSYEQYF
TRBV30 | NA | CASAGGRVTGELFF
TRBV5-1 | few | CASRVSGGAGANVLTF
TRBV10-3 | NA | CAISNPGLAGTDTQYF
TRBV18 | few | CASSPGAARPGTIYF
TRBV30 | NA | CAWGLGGGDEKLFF
TRBV9 | NA | CASSETDRNEQFF
TRBV29-1 | few | CSVEDRGRSSSYEQYF
TRBV6-1 | few | CASSGVQVQETQYF
TRBV10-3 | few | CAIRNTGGANGYTF
TRBV6-6 | few | CASSPTEAWTQLFF
TRBV7-2 | NA | CASSLELAGGVGQFF
TRBV7-9 | few | CASSWEDHYGYTF
TRBV5-1 | few | CASSSDRGTGELFF
TRBV4-3 | few | CASSRGLAGGSITDTQYF
TRBV20-1 | NA | CSAAQEYGYTF
TRBV5-1 | NA | CASSPRGNPNSPLHF
TRBV29-1 | few | CSVGQDVYTF
TRBV7-9 | few | CASSARTGLYGYTF
TRBV5-4 | NA | CASSLGGLLPYNEQFF
TRBV30 | few | CAWDRAYNSPLHF
TRBV10-3 | few | CAITSIAGGPDTQYF
TRBV5-4 | NA | CASSSGQGLYGYTF
TRBV28 | few | CASSFTGSGANVLTF
TRBV7-2 | NA | CASRSSGTPYNEQFF
TRBV28 | few | CASSFRRGVHF
TRBV7-9 | few | CASTPRGLGSGANVLTF
TRBV14 | few | CASSFGAQGAGDTQYF
TRBV7-2 | NA | CASSLPLRDHTEAFF
TRBV30 | NA | CAWSVRSMNTEAFF
TRBV9 | few | CASSVVPSPDREQFF
TRBV5-1 | few | CASSLATGLGNEQFF
TRBV5-1 | few | CASSPERIDTQYF
TRBV2 | NA | CASSPTGYVNQPQHF
TRBV4-2 | NA | CASSQDSGGSYEQYF
TRBV5-1 | NA | CASSSTGLARETQYF
TRBV2 | NA | CASSEQGSGEQYF
TRBV5-4 | NA | CASSDRDRRNEQYF
TRBV13 | few | CASISGEFF
TRBV4-3 | once | CASSQDLFSTGNYGYTF